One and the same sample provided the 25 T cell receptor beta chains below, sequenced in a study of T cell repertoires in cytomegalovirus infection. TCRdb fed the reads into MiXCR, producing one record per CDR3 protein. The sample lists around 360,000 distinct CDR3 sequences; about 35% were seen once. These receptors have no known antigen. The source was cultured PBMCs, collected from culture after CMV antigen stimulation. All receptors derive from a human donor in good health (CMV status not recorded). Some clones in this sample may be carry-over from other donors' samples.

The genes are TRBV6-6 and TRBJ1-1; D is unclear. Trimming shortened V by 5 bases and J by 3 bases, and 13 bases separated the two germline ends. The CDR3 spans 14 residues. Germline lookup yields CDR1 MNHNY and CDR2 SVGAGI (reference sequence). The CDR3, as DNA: TGTGCCAGCAGTCCAACCAAGTCGGACACTGAAGCTTTCTTT. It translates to CASSPTKSDTEAFF.

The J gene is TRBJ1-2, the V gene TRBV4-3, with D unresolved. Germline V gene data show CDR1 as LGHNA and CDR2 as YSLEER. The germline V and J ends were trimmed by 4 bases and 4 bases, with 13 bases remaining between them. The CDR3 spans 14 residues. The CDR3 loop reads CASSRSREGYGYTF. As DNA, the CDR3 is TGCGCCAGCAGCCGCTCAAGGGAAGGCTATGGCTACACCTTC.

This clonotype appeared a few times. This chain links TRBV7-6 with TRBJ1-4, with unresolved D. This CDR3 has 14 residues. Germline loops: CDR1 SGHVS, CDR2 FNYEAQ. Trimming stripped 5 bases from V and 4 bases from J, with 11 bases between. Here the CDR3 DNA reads TGTGCCAGCAGCGTAGGAGGAGATAATGAAAAACTGTTTTTT. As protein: CASSVGGDNEKLFF. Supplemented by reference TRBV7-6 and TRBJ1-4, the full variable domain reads GAGVSQSPRYKVTKRGQDVALRCDPISGHVSLYWYRQALGQGPEFLTYFNYEAQQDKSGLPNDRFSAERPEGSISTLTIQRTEQRDSAMYRCASSVGGDNEKLFFGSGTQLSVL.

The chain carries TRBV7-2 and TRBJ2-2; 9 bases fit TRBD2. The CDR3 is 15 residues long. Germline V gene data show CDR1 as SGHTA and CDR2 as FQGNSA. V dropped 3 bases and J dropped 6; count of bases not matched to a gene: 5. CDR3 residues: CASSFSGSPPGELFF. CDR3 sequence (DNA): TGTGCCAGCAGCTTTAGCGGGAGCCCGCCCGGGGAGCTGTTTTTT.

The CDR3 nucleotides read TGTGCCAGCCGGCTCTTCGGCGGGGGGAACACTGAAGCTTTCTTT. This encodes CASRLFGGGNTEAFF. This chain joins TRBV28 and TRBJ1-1; D might be TRBD1 (5 bases). The V gene lost 8 bases and the J gene lost 1 base, with 17 bases spanning the gap. The CDR3 spans 15 residues. The germline V gene encodes CDR1 MDHEN and CDR2 SYDVKM.

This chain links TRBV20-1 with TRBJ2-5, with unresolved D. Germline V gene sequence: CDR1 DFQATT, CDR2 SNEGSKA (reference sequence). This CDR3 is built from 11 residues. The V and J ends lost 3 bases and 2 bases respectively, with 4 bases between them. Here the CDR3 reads CSARNQETQYF. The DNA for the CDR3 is TGCAGTGCTAGGAATCAAGAGACCCAGTACTTC.

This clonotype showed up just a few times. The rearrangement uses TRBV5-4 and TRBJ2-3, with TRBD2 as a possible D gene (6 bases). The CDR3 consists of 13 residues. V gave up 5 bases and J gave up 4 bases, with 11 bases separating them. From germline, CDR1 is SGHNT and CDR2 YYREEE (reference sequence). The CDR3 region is CASRGGLSDTQYF. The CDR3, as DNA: TGTGCCAGCAGAGGAGGGCTCTCAGATACGCAGTATTTT.

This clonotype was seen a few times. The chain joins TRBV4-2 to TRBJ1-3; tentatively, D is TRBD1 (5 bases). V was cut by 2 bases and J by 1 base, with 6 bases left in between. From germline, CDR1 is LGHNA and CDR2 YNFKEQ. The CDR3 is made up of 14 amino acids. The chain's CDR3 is CASSQSGSGNTIYF. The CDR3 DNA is TGTGCCAGCAGCCAATCAGGGTCTGGAAACACCATATATTTT.

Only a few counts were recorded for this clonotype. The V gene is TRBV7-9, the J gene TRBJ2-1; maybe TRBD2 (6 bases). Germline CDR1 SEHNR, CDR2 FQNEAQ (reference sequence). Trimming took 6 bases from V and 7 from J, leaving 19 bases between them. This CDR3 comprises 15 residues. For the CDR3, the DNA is TGTGCCAGCAGTCAAACGGGACTCCAGGGAAATGAGCAGTTCTTC. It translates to CASSQTGLQGNEQFF.

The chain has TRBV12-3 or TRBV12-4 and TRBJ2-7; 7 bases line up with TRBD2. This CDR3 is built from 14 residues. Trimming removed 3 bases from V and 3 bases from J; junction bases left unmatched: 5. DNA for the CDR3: TGTGCCAGCAGTTTGCGCGGGAGTCTCTACGAGCAGTACTTC. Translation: CASSLRGSLYEQYF.

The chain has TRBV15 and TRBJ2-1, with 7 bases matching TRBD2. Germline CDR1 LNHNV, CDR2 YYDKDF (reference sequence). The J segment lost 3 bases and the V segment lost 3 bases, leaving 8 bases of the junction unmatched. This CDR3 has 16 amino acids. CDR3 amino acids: CATSSATSANYNEQFF. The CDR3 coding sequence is TGTGCCACCAGCAGTGCTACTAGCGCGAACTACAATGAGCAGTTCTTC.

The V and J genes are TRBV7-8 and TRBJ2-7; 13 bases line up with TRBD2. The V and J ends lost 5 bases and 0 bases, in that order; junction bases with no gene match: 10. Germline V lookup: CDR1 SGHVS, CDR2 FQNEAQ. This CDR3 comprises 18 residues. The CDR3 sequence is CASSPGLAGDFSSYEQYV. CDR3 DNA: TGTGCCAGCAGCCCCGGACTAGCGGGAGACTTTAGCTCCTACGAGCAGTACGTC.

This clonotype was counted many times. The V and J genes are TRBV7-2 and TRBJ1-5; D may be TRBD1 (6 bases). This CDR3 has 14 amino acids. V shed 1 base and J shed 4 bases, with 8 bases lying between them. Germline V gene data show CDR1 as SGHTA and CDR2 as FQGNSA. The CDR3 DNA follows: TGTGCCAGCAGCTTAGTCAGGGGAAATCAGCCCCAGCATTTT. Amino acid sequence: CASSLVRGNQPQHF.

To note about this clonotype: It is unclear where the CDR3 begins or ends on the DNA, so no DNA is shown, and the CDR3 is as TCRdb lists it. The CDR3 region is CASSRQVAGGTDTRYF. This chain uses TRBV7-2 with TRBJ2-3; the table assigns TRBD2, which was not confirmed against the DNA. Germline V gene lookup returns CDR1 SGHTA and CDR2 FQGNSA. From its first to its last residue, the CDR3 has 16 amino acids.

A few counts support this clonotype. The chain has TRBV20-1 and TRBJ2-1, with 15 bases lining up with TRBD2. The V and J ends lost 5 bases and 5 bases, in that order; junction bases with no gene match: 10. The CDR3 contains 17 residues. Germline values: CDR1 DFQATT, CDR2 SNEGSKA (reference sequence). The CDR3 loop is CSAEALGTSGRNNEQFF. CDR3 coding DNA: TGCAGTGCTGAAGCGTTGGGGACTAGCGGGAGGAACAATGAGCAGTTCTTC.

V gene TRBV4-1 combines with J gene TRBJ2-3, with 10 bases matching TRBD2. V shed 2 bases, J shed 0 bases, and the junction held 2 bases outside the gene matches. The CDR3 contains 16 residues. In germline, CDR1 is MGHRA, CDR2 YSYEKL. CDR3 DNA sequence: TGCGCCAGCAGCCAACTAGCGGGAGCGAGCACAGATACGCAGTATTTT. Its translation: CASSQLAGASTDTQYF.

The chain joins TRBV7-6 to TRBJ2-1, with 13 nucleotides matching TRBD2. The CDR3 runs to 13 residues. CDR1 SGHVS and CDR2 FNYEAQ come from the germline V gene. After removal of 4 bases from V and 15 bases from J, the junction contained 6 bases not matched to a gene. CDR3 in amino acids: CASSSGLAGEGFF. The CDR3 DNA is TGTGCCAGCAGCTCTGGACTAGCGGGAGAAGGGTTCTTC.

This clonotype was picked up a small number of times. The CDR3, as DNA: TGTGCCAGCAGTTCTTCTCTGGGACTAGCTTCGGAGACCCAGTACTTC. It encodes CASSSSLGLASETQYF. The chain employs TRBV27 and TRBJ2-5, with 9 nucleotides matching TRBD2. The germline V gene has CDR1 MNHEY and CDR2 SMNVEV (reference sequence). The CDR3 totals 16 residues. Trimming removed 4 bases from V and 5 bases from J; junction bases left unmatched: 11.

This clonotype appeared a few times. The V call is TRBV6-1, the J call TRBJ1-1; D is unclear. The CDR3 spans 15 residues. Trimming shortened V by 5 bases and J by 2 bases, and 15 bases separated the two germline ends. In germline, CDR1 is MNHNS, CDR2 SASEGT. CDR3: CASSPVGSGNTEAFF. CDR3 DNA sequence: TGTGCCAGCAGTCCCGTGGGGTCTGGAAACACTGAAGCTTTCTTT.

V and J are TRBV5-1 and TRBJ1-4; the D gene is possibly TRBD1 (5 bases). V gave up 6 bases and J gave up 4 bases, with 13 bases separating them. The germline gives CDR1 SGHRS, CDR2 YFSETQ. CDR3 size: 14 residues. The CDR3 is CASTDDSHNEKLFF. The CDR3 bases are TGCGCCAGCACGGACGACAGCCATAATGAAAAACTGTTTTTT.

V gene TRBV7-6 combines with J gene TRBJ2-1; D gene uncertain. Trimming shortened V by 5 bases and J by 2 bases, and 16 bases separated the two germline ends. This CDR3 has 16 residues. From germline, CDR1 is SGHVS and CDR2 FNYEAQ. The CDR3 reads CASSLFLGSTYNEQFF. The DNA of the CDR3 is TGTGCCAGCAGCCTATTCCTAGGTAGCACCTACAATGAGCAGTTCTTC.

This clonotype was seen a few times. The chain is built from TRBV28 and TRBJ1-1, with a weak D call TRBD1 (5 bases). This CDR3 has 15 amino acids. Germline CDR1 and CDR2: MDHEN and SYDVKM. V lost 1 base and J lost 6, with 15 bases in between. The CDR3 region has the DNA TGTGCCAGCAGTTTATTAAGGGGTAAACTCTCTGAAGCTTTCTTT. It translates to CASSLLRGKLSEAFF. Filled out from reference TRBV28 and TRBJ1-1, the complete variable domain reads DVKVTQSSRYLVKRTGEKVFLECVQDMDHENMFWYRQDPGLGLRLIYFSYDVKMKEKGDIPEGYSVSREKKERFSLILESASTNQTSMYLCASSLLRGKLSEAFFGQGTRLTVV.

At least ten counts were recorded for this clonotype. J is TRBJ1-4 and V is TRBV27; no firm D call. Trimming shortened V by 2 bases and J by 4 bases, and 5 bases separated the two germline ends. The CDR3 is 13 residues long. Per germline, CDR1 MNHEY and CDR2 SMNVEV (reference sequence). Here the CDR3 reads CASSLRLNEKLFF. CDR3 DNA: TGTGCCAGCAGTTTAAGGCTTAATGAAAAACTGTTTTTT.

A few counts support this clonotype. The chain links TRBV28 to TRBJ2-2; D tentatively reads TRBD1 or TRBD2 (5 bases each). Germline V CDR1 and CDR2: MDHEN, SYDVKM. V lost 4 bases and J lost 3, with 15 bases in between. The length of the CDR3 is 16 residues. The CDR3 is CASSSSLGVYTGELFF. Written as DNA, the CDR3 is TGTGCCAGCAGTTCGTCGTTGGGGGTCTACACCGGGGAGCTGTTTTTT. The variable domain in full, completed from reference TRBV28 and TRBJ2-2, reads DVKVTQSSRYLVKRTGEKVFLECVQDMDHENMFWYRQDPGLGLRLIYFSYDVKMKEKGDIPEGYSVSREKKERFSLILESASTNQTSMYLCASSSSLGVYTGELFFGEGSRLTVL.

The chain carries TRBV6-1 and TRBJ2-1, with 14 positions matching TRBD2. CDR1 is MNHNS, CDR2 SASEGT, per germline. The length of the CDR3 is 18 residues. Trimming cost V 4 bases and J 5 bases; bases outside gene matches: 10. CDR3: CASSAPRTSGRRNNEQFF. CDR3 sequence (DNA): TGTGCCAGCAGTGCCCCGAGGACTAGCGGGAGGAGGAACAATGAGCAGTTCTTC.